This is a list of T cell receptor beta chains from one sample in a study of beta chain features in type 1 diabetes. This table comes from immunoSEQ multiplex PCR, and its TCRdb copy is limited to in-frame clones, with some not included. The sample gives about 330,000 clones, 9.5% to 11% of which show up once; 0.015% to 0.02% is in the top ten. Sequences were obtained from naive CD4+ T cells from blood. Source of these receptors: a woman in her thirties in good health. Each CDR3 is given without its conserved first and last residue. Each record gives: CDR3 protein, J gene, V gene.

ASSVGSKYEQF	TRBJ2-1	TRBV27
ASSIPRGKNTEAF	TRBJ1-1	TRBV19
ASSLDNASGNEQF	TRBJ2-1	TRBV11-2
AISPGNQETQY	TRBJ2-5	TRBV10-3
ASTTPQGASNQPQH	TRBJ1-5	TRBV19
ASSLGQSQETQY	TRBJ2-5	TRBV5-1
ASSQRTGTGNTGELF	TRBJ2-2	TRBV14
ASSNGEDTEAF	TRBJ1-1	TRBV18
ASSLSGPGQVNEQF	TRBJ2-1	TRBV7-9
ASSPGLAGESGSYNEQF	TRBJ2-1	TRBV5-6
ASSSLADNTGELF	TRBJ2-2	TRBV5-1
ASSRDRGFNQPQH	TRBJ1-5	TRBV28
ASSEQTGGLETQY	TRBJ2-5	TRBV6-1
ASSLFFSGVNYGYT	TRBJ1-2	TRBV27
ASSLLPGSGANVLT	TRBJ2-6	TRBV4-3
SVVRDPADTQY	TRBJ2-3	TRBV29-1
ASSSGGLAGYNEQF	TRBJ2-1	TRBV5-1
ASSLRQGWGNQPQH	TRBJ1-5	TRBV7-2
ASSYGLAANTGELF	TRBJ2-2	TRBV6-5
SVAPDTDEQY	TRBJ2-7	TRBV29-1
ASSRIGGENIQY	TRBJ2-4	TRBV6-5
ASSFNRDSNQPQH	TRBJ1-5	TRBV27
ASSARDNQETQY	TRBJ2-5	TRBV6-5
ASSVLGQGGNEQF	TRBJ2-1	TRBV2
AFGTGNYEQY	TRBJ2-7	TRBV28
ASSKGTSGRFPDTQY	TRBJ2-3	TRBV7-2
ASSPDSPSTDTQY	TRBJ2-3	TRBV5-1
AWSGGLEAF	TRBJ1-1	TRBV30
ASSFLDSRNQPQH	TRBJ1-5	TRBV5-1
ASSQVVFRGRNTGELF	TRBJ2-2	TRBV4-2
ASRALGLTDTQY	TRBJ2-3	TRBV28
ASSQDSRQPQH	TRBJ1-5	TRBV14
ASSTGTSGRGQF	TRBJ2-1	TRBV6-5
ASSPRTGLSTGELF	TRBJ2-2	TRBV7-9
ASSQDLITGVGTQY	TRBJ2-3	TRBV4-2
ASSLLNTGELF	TRBJ2-2	TRBV7-9
ASRPDRFGQF	TRBJ2-1	TRBV28
ASSLGTSGIFGTQY	TRBJ2-3	TRBV7-2
ASSTLAGSSGANVLT	TRBJ2-6	TRBV5-4
ASSFSGSRNEQF	TRBJ2-1	TRBV28
ASSVKNRGGYGYT	TRBJ1-2	TRBV27
ASSLAGRGETQY	TRBJ2-5	TRBV7-2
ASSQVLTSGTYNEQF	TRBJ2-1	TRBV4-3
AWSVPGEWSSGANVLT	TRBJ2-6	TRBV30
ASSPLGQGGSNYGYT	TRBJ1-2	TRBV4-3
ASSTQGAGNTIY	TRBJ1-3	TRBV28
ASSPNARAMNTEAF	TRBJ1-1	TRBV4-2
ASSFSGTNYEQY	TRBJ2-7	TRBV7-2
SVVHMSGNVQETQY	TRBJ2-5	TRBV29-1
ASSAASDNEQF	TRBJ2-1	TRBV9